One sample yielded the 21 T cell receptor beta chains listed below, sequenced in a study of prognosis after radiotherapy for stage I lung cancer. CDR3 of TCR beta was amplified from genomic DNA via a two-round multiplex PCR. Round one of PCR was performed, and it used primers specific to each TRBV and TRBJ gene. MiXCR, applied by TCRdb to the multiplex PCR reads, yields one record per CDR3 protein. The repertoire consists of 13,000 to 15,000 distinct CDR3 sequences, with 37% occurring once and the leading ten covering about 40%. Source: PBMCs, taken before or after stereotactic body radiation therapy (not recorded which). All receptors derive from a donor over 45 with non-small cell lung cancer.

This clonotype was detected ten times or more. The CDR3 protein is CASSLAKGRQLNYGYTF. Here the CDR3 DNA reads TGTGCCAGCAGCTTGGCCAAGGGCAGACAACTCAACTATGGCTACACCTTC. The chain uses TRBV5-6 and TRBJ1-2; no clear D. CDR1 is SGHDT, CDR2 YYEEEE, per germline. This CDR3 has 17 amino acids. Trimming shortened V by 0 bases and J by 2 bases, and 17 bases separated the two germline ends.

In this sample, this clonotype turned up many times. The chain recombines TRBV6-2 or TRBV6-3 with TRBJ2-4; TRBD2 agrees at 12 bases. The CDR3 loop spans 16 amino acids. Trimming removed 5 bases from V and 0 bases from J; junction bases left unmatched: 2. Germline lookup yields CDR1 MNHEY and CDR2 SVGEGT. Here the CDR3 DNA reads TGTGCCAGCAGTAGGGGACTAGCGGGAGCCAAAAACATTCAGTACTTC. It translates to CASSRGLAGAKNIQYF.

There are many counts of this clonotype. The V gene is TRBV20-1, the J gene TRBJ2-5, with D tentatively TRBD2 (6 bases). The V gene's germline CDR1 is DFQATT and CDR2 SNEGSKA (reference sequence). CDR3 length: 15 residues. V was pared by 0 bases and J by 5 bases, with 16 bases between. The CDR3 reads CSARDLEGPGETQYF. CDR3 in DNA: TGCAGTGCTAGAGATCTGGAGGGGCCGGGGGAGACCCAGTACTTC.

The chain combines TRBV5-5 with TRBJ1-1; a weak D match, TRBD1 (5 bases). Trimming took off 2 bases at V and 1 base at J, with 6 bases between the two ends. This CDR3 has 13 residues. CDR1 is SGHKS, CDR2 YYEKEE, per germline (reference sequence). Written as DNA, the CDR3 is TGTGCCAGCAGCTTCGGACAGAACACTGAAGCTTTCTTT. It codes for CASSFGQNTEAFF.

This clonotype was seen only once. The CDR3 coding sequence is TGTGCCAGCAGTTTTGGGCAAGCAGATACGCAGTATTTT. Translation: CASSFGQADTQYF. The chain couples TRBV12-3 or TRBV12-4 to TRBJ2-3, with D uncertain. This CDR3 spans 13 amino acids. With 3 bases removed from V and 4 bases from J, the gap between germline ends came to 8 bases.

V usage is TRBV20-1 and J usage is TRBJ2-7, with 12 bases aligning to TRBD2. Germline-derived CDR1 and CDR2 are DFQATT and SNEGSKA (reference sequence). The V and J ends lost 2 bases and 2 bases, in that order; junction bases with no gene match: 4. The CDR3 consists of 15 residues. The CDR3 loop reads CSARRTSGATYEQYF. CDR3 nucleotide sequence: TGCAGTGCTAGACGGACTAGCGGGGCGACCTACGAGCAGTACTTC.

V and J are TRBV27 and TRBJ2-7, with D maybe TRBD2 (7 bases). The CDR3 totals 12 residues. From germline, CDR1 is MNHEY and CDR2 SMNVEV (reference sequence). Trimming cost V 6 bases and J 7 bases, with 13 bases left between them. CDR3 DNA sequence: TGTGCCAGCAGGTGGGGGGGGCCAGAGCAGTACTTC. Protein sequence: CASRWGGPEQYF.

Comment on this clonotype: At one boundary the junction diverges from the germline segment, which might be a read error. The CDR3 DNA is TGTAGTGTTAGAGATCTGGAGGGGCCGGGGGAGACCCAGTACTTC. Translation gives CSVRDLEGPGETQYF. The rearrangement joins TRBV20-1 to TRBJ2-5, with D maybe TRBD2 (6 bases). Germline V gives CDR1 DFQATT, CDR2 SNEGSKA (reference sequence). The CDR3 extends over 15 amino acids.

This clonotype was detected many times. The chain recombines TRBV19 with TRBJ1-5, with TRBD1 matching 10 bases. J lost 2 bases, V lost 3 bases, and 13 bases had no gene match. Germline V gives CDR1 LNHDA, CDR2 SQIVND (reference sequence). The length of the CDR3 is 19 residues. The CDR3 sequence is CASSMNRDRGRSGNQPQHF. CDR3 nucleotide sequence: TGTGCCAGTAGTATGAACCGGGACAGGGGTCGTTCCGGCAATCAGCCCCAGCATTTT.

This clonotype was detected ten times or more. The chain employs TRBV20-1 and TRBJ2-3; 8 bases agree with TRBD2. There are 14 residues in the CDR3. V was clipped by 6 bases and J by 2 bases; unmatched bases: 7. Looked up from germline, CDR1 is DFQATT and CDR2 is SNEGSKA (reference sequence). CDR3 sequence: CSASLAELTDTQYF. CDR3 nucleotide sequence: TGCAGTGCCTCACTAGCGGAGCTCACAGATACGCAGTATTTT.

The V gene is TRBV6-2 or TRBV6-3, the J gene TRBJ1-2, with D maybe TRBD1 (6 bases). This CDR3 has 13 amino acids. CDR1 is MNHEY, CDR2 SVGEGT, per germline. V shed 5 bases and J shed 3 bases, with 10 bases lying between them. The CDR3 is CASSTGPYYGYTF. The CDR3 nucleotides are TGTGCCAGCAGTACAGGGCCCTACTATGGCTACACCTTC.

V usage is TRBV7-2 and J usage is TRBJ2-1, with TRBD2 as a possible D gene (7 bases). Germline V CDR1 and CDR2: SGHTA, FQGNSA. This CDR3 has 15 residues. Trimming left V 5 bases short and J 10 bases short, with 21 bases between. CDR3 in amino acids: CASSRQTEGGEEQFF. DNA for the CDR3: TGTGCCAGCAGCCGACAGACAGAGGGGGGGGAAGAGCAGTTCTTC.

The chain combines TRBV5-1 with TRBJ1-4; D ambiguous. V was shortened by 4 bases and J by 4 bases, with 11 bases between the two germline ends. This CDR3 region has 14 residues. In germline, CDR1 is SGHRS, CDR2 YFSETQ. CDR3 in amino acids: CASSDTGINEKLFF. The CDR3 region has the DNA TGCGCCAGCAGCGATACGGGAATTAATGAAAAACTGTTTTTT.

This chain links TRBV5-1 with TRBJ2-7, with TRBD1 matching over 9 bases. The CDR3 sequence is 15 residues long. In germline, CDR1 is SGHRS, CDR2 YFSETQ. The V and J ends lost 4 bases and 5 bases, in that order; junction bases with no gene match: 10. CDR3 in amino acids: CASSTTGGTSDEQYF. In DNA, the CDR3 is TGCGCCAGCAGCACAACAGGGGGCACATCGGACGAGCAGTACTTC.

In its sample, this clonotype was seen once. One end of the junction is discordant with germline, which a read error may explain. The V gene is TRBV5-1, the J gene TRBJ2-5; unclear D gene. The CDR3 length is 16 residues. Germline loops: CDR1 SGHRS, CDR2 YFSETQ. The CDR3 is CASSLDGYSATETQYF. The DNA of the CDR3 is TGCGCCAGCAGCTTGGATGGGTATTCTGCGACGGAGACACAGTACTTC.

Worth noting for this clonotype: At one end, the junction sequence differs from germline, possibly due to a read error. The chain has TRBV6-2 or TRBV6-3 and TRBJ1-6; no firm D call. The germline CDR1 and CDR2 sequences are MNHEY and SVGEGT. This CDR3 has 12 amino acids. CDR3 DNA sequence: TGTGCCAGCAGAAACTATAATTCACCCCTACAATTT. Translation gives CASRNYNSPLQF.

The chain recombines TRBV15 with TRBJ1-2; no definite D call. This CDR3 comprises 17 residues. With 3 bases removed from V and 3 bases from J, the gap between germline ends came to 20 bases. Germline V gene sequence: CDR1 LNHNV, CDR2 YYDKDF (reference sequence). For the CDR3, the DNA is TGTGCCACCAGCAGCCATACCCCCCTGTACAGTTACTATGGCTACACCTTC. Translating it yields CATSSHTPLYSYYGYTF.

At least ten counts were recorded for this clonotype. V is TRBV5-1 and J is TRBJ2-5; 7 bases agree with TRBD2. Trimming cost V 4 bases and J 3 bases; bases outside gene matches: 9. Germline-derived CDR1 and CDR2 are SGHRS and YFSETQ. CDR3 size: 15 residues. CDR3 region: CASSNSGTTKETQYF. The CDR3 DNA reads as TGCGCCAGCAGCAATTCCGGGACTACTAAAGAGACCCAGTACTTC.

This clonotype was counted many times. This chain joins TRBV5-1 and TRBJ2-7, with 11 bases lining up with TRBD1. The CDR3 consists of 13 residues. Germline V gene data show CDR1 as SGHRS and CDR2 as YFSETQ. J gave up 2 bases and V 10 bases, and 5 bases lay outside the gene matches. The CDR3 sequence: CASGQGAAYEQYF. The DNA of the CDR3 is TGCGCCTCCGGACAGGGGGCTGCCTACGAGCAGTACTTC.

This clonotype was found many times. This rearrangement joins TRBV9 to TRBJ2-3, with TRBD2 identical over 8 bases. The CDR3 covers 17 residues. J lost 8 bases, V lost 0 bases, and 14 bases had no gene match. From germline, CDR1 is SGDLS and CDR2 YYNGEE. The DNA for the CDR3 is TGTGCCAGCAGCGTAGACCAGCGGGGGACCTCACTAGGTACGCAGTATTTT. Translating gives CASSVDQRGTSLGTQYF.

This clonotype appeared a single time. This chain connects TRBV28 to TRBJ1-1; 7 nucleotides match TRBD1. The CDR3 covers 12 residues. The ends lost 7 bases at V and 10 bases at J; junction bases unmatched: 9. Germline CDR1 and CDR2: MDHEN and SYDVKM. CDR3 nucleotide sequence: TGTGCCAGCAAGACAGGGCTGAGACCAGCTTTCTTT. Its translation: CASKTGLRPAFF.